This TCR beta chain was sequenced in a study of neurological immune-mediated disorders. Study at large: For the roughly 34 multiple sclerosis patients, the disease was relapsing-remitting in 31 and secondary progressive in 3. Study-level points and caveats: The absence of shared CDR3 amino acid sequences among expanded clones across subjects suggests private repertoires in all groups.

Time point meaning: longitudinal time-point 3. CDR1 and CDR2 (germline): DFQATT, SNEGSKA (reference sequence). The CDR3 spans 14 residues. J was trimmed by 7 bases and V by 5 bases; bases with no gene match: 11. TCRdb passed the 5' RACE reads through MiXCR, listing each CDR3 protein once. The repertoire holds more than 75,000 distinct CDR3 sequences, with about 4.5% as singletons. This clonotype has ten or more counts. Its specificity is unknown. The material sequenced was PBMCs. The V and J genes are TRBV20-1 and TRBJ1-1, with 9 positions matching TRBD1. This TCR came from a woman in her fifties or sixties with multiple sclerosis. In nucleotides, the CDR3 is TGCAGTGCTTTCCTACAGGGGGCGCGGGTTGAAGCTTTCTTT. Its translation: CSAFLQGARVEAFF.